The text below deals with one T cell receptor beta chain. This record belongs to a study of T cells in Graves' hyperthyroidism and ophthalmopathy. Every diagnosis used clinical symptoms, serum thyroxine and TRAb, thyroid ultrasound and orbital computed tomography. The V gene lost 5 bases and the J gene lost 1 base, with 10 bases spanning the gap. CDR1 and CDR2 (germline): MNHEY, SMNVEV (reference sequence). This CDR3 comprises 14 residues. There were TCR beta CDR3 regions amplified from RNA transcripts. When the TCR CDR3 underwent first-round RT-PCR, the HTBI primer set was used. TCRdb re-called the multiplex PCR reads through MiXCR, storing one row per CDR3 protein. This sample has about 180,000 distinct CDR3 sequences; 15% to 20% occur once, and the top ten carry approximately 28%.

What was sequenced was blood. The sequence came from a woman aged 45 to 65 with Graves' hyperthyroidism. This chain uses TRBV27 with TRBJ2-3, with D uncertain. CDR3 sequence: CASSVDAGTDTQYF. The CDR3 coding sequence is TGTGCCAGCAGTGTGGATGCTGGCACAGATACGCAGTATTTT.